Below are 10 T cell receptor beta chains sequenced from a single sample in a study of cytomegalovirus exposure and HLA in healthy donors. This PCR relied on a set of 60 Vbeta primers and 13 Jbeta primers. Method: immunoSEQ multiplex PCR; TCRdb's copy keeps in-frame clones and lacks some. The table has more than 95,000 clones, about 73% seen once. Sequenced: PBMCs. The receptors here all came from a woman aged 45-60 years in good health and CMV-seropositive.

This clone was counted only a few times. CDR3 in amino acids: CASSASTDTQYF. The CDR3 coding sequence is TGCGCCAGCAGCGCGAGCACAGATACGCAGTATTTT. The chain links TRBV5-1 to TRBJ2-3; no clear D gene. CDR3 size: 12 residues. Looked up from germline, CDR1 is SGHRS and CDR2 is YFSETQ. The ends were cut back, 4 bases at V and 0 bases at J, with 3 bases in the middle.

The V gene is TRBV5-1, the J gene TRBJ2-1; 11 bases align to TRBD2. This CDR3 is built from 16 residues. With 0 bases clipped from V and 5 bases from J, the junction kept 4 bases outside the gene matches. Germline CDR1 reads SGHRS; CDR2 reads YFSETQ. The CDR3 region is CASSLAGLAVHNEQFF. The CDR3 DNA reads as TGCGCCAGCAGCTTGGCGGGACTAGCGGTCCACAATGAGCAGTTCTTC.

V and J are TRBV7-9 and TRBJ1-2; 8 bases line up with TRBD1. The germline gives CDR1 SEHNR, CDR2 FQNEAQ (reference sequence). With V trimmed by 2 bases and J by 2 bases, 7 bases remained unmatched. This CDR3 comprises 16 residues. The CDR3 DNA follows: TGTGCCAGCAGCTTACAGGGACAGGCCACGAACTATGGCTACACCTTC. Encoded protein: CASSLQGQATNYGYTF.

The chain recombines TRBV5-6 with TRBJ2-2; D remains unclear. The CDR3 length is 15 residues. The germline V gene has CDR1 SGHDT and CDR2 YYEEEE. Trimming left V 4 bases short and J 2 bases short, with 12 bases between. For the CDR3, the DNA is TGTGCCAGCAGCCCACTCTCGACTAACACCGGGGAGCTGTTTTTT. Amino acids: CASSPLSTNTGELFF. Together with reference TRBV5-6 and TRBJ2-2, the CDR3 gives the full variable domain: DAGVTQSPTHLIKTRGQQVTLRCSPKSGHDTVSWYQQALGQGPQFIFQYYEEEERQRGNFPDRFSGHQFPNYSSELNVNALLLGDSALYLCASSPLSTNTGELFFGEGSRLTVL.

The gene calls are TRBV5-8 and TRBJ1-2; D is ambiguous. The V end was cut by 4 bases, the J end by 4 bases, with 23 bases between. Germline V gene data show CDR1 as SGHTS and CDR2 as YDEGEE. The CDR3 covers 17 residues. CDR3 in DNA: TGTGCCAGCAGCAGGCCGGCTTCGGGAGCGCGCGGCTATGGCTACACCTTC. It translates to CASSRPASGARGYGYTF.

This chain connects TRBV19 to TRBJ2-5; D is undetermined. The CDR3 consists of 15 residues. Germline V gene lookup returns CDR1 LNHDA and CDR2 SQIVND (reference sequence). Between the trimmed V and J ends, which lost 0 bases and 3 bases, there was a span of 11 bases. The CDR3 loop is CASSIDSSRKETQYF. CDR3 coding DNA: TGTGCCAGTAGTATAGACTCCTCGCGGAAAGAGACCCAGTACTTC.

CDR3 residues: CASSIGTEYSYEQYF. The CDR3 DNA is TGTGCCAGTAGTATTGGGACAGAGTACTCCTACGAGCAGTACTTC. The V and J genes are TRBV19 and TRBJ2-7, with 7 bases that match TRBD1. Germline V CDR1 and CDR2: LNHDA, SQIVND (reference sequence). Unmatched junction bases numbered 5, after V lost 3 bases and J lost 0 bases. The CDR3 spans 15 residues.

In its sample, this clone was seen once. V and J are TRBV7-2 and TRBJ2-7; TRBD1 agrees at 7 bases. V shed 5 bases and J 3 bases; nucleotides not matched to a gene: 10. The CDR3 is 15 amino acids. Germline V gene lookup returns CDR1 SGHTA and CDR2 FQGNSA. This CDR3 is CASSREGQAHYEQYF. CDR3 nucleotide sequence: TGTGCCAGCAGCCGAGAAGGACAGGCACACTACGAGCAGTACTTC.

The chain joins TRBV28 to TRBJ1-2; TRBD1 is a possible D gene (5 bases). V was clipped by 2 bases and J by 6 bases, with 7 bases between them. Germline V gene data show CDR1 as MDHEN and CDR2 as SYDVKM. This CDR3 spans 12 amino acids. The CDR3 bases are TGTGCCAGCAGTTTACGGGGGAATGGCTACACCTTC. Encoded protein: CASSLRGNGYTF.

The V call is TRBV6-5, the J call TRBJ2-1, with TRBD2 matching 7 bases. CDR1 and CDR2 (germline): MNHEY, SVGAGI. This CDR3 spans 15 amino acids. With 5 bases clipped from V and 0 bases from J, the junction kept 4 bases outside the gene matches. The CDR3 protein is CASSPGTTSYNEQFF. CDR3 bases: TGTGCCAGCAGTCCCGGGACTACCTCCTACAATGAGCAGTTCTTC.